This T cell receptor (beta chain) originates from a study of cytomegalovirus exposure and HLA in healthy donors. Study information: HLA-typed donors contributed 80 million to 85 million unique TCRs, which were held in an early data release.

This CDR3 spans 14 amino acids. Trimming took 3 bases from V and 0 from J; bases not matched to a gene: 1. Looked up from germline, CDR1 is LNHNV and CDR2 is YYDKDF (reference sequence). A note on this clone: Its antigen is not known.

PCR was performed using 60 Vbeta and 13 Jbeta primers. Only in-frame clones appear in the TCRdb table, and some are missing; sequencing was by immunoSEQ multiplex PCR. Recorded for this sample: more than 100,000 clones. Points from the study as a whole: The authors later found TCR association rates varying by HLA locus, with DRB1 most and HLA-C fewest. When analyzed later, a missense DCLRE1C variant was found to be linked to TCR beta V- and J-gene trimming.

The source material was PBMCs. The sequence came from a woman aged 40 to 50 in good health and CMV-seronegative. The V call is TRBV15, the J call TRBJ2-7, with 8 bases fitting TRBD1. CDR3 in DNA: TGTGCCACCAGCAGGGACAGGGCCTCCTACGAGCAGTACTTC. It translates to CATSRDRASYEQYF.